This T cell receptor (beta chain) was sequenced during a study of OX40 agonist ivuxolimab in advanced cancers. The sample holds one count of this clone. The repertoire was sequenced with immunoSEQ multiplex PCR; TCRdb's copy has only in-frame clones and lacks some. The sample carries around 80,000 clones, around 86% recorded once. The sample was CD4+ or CD8+ T cells sorted from blood, taken in a trial of the OX40 agonist ivuxolimab. This TCR was recovered from an adult with an advanced solid tumor such as melanoma, head and neck, liver or kidney cancer.

The CDR3 reads CASSNNRGTTEAFF. The CDR3 coding sequence is TGTGCCAGCAGTAACAACAGGGGGACCACTGAAGCTTTCTTT. V and J are TRBV6-5 and TRBJ1-1; 8 bases match TRBD1. V shed 5 bases and J 4 bases; nucleotides not matched to a gene: 6. The CDR3 covers 14 residues. Germline CDR1 MNHEY, CDR2 SVGAGI.